This TCR beta chain stems from a study of blood T cells in healthy people across ages. Turning to the study itself: Roughly one uniquely barcoded beta molecule per two T cells was captured.

A second roughly 6 to 11 cycle PCR used barcoded and J-beta primers. TCRdb re-derived calls from the 5' RACE reads in MiXCR, one entry per CDR3 protein. The sample has roughly 1.5 million distinct CDR3 sequences, roughly 43% seen once; the top ten hold under 5%. CDR3 length: 16 amino acids. Individuals who donated were healthy Caucasians from Russia aged roughly 6 to 90. In each sample, at least 7 million PBMCs were isolated. Sequenced: blood. The genes are TRBV21-1 and TRBJ1-1; the D call in the table, TRBD1, was not verified against the DNA. TRBV21-1 is a recognized pseudogene. The TCR originated in a woman under 30 in good health. The CDR3 region is CASRTLRDRGNTEAFF. The CDR3 bases are TGTGCCAGCAGGACCCTCCGGGACAGGGGAAACACTGAAGCTTTCTTT.